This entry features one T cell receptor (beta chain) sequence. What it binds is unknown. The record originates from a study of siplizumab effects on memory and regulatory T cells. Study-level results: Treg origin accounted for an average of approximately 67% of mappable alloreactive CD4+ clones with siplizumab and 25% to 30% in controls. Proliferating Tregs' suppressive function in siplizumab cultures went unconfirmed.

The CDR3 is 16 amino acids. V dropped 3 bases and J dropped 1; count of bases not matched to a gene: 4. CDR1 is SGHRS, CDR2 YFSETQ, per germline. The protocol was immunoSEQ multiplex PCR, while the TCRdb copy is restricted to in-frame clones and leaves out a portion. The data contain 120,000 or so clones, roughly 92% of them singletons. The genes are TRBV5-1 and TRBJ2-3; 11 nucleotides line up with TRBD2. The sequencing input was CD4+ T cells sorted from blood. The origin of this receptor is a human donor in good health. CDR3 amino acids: CASSSTSGTGTDTQYF. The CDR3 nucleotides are TGCGCCAGCAGCTCGACTAGCGGGACGGGCACAGATACGCAGTATTTT.